This T cell receptor (beta chain) was found in a study of cytomegalovirus exposure and HLA in healthy donors (dated by TCRdb to between 2016 and 2019). As for the study more broadly: An earlier analysis of under 600 of the donors reported roughly 300 Gb of sequence data and some 120 million unique TCR beta sequences from about 200 million T cells. Approximately 330 gigabases of sequencing data and approximately 92 million unique TCR sequences made up an early release that covered about 640 HLA-typed donors. Of the roughly 410 genotyped donors, less than 90% were placed in the genetic ancestry cluster associated with self-reported Caucasian donors. The study was designed to test whether signatures of past pathogen exposure could be identified by cataloging public T cell receptors. Using immunosequencing, the study profiled T cell repertoires from approximately 700 subjects and related those repertoires to cytomegalovirus serostatus. In addition to the first cohort of approximately 650 subjects, a separate validation cohort of 100 to 150 different subjects was used. To predict cytomegalovirus infection status, the study combined high-throughput TCR immunosequencing, statistical association of individual TCRs with disease status, and machine learning. To study patterns of TCR occurrence, a later analysis re-analyzed previously published TCR beta repertoires from several hundred donors and added high-resolution HLA genotyping. The later analysis used no new phenotypic data to find candidate immune exposures, relying instead on TCR beta sequences and their occurrence across donors. To decide whether each TCR beta V gene segment behaved as functional or pseudogenic, an earlier analysis of 587 of the donors relied on high-throughput TCR beta sequencing. Donor age, sex, ethnicity and CMV serostatus were compiled alongside the repertoire data. A later genetic analysis used genome-wide SNP genotypes for about 60% of the roughly 670 donors, treating that subset as a discovery cohort. All discovery cohort repertoires had been generated using a single sequencing platform. HLA typing covered class I and class II loci at four-digit resolution. The number of donors typed differed by locus, with roughly 629-640 for A, B, C, DRB1 and DQB1, roughly 520 for DQA1, 600 to 610 for DPA1, and some 450 for DPB1. Because of strong linkage in the cohort, five DR-DQ haplotypes were treated as single units for association and clustering. Among about 410 genotyped donors of the cohort, an average of about 220,000 unique TCR beta nucleotide sequences was sequenced per donor, of which roughly 18% were non-productive.

Library generation was performed with the immunoSEQ multiplex PCR assay. A mixture of 60 forward primers for TCR Vbeta segments and 13 reverse primers for TCR Jbeta segments was used in the multiplex PCR. The CDR3 region of rearranged TCR beta genes was amplified from genomic DNA with a multiplex PCR assay. On the Illumina HiSeq System, the amplified TCR beta libraries were sequenced as 87-base-pair reads. On the study's bioinformatics: A later analysis counted about 80 million unique TCR beta chains across the 650 to 700 repertoires, and some 11 million of these chains were shared by at least two donors. A nearest-neighbor algorithm error-corrected the raw reads and collapsed the reads into unique sequences, merging closely related sequences to remove PCR and sequencing errors. To assign V, D and J gene segments, CDR3 sequences were aligned to IMGT reference sequences. Each retained sequence needed at least a six-nucleotide match to both a V gene segment and a J gene segment. Rearrangements were called productive when the CDR3 lacked stop codons and stayed in frame with V and J; all others were non-productive. CDR3 was defined by IMGT convention, running from the second conserved V-encoded cysteine to the conserved J-encoded phenylalanine. The earlier analysis of about 560 of the donors excluded any sequence lacking an unambiguous match to a single V gene segment. An earlier analysis of around 600 of the donors classified V segments as functional when productive rearrangements were above 56.7% and as segregating when the standard deviation between donors was above 5%. A statistical classification framework was built to diagnose cytomegalovirus status from the catalog of TCR beta chain sequences. A later analysis assigned V and J genes by comparing TCR nucleotide sequences with IMGT/GENE-DB human TR gene sequences. Using the TCRdist pipeline, a later analysis assigned CDR3 sequences along with most-parsimonious VDJ recombination scenarios. In a later analysis, each TCR beta chain was defined by its CDR3 amino acid sequence together with its V-gene family, and reads without a unique V-gene family were excluded. To address suspected cross-contamination and a sequencing artifact, a later analysis removed over 500 highly shared, low-generation-probability nucleotide sequences. A later analysis calculated a clonal expansion index for each public chain from normalized within-repertoire ranks of inferred template counts. In a later analysis, generation probabilities were computed with a VDJ recombination model fitted to out-of-frame rearrangements, and the resulting probabilities were checked against IGoR. A later analysis scored TCR-TCR, TCR-HLA and TCR-CMV co-occurrence with hypergeometric tests, applying a repertoire-size bias correction to TCR pairs. False discovery rates were estimated in a later analysis by permuting HLA or CMV assignments 20 times. In a later analysis, co-occurring TCRs were grouped with DBSCAN, and TCRdist sequence similarity was added when clustering was performed within HLA-allele-positive subsets. Repertoires with fewer than 30,000 or more than 120,000 public chains, plus five repertoires with anomalous nucleotide sharing, were excluded from co-occurrence clustering. TCRdb carries this immuneACCESS record with in-frame sequences only. Its versions omit some clonotypes, under half of them owing to an unresolved V gene in the studies checked, with the rest unexplained. V and J calls and clone size come straight from that table; D and trimming were deduced from the DNA. The sample includes 70,000 to 95,000 clones, with roughly four fifths observed a single time. The ten largest account for roughly 5.5% of the sample.

The paper's findings and limits, for the study overall: In a later analysis, 16,951 TCR beta sequences were associated with specific HLA alleles at a false discovery rate of 0.05. Some IMGT-functional V segments, including TRBV6-2 and TRBV6-3, could not be distinguished by the 87-base-pair reads and were therefore excluded. In a later analysis, HLA-associated TCR beta chains were found to be more clonally expanded and to have lower generation probabilities than equally common non-associated chains. Correlated functional status among segregating V segments might reflect linkage disequilibrium, but an unknown experimental factor could not be ruled out. The study gave a list of about 170 TCR beta chains associated with cytomegalovirus. In a later analysis, the rate of TCR association differed among HLA loci, with DRB1 alleles having the most associated TCRs and HLA-C alleles having the fewest. A cluster of highly shared sequence variants was judged likely to represent a technical artifact of the sequencing pipeline. Across donors, most TCR sequences were observed very rarely, whereas some public TCRs were present in many individuals. According to a later analysis, parvovirus B19, influenza, CMV and Epstein-Barr virus appeared linked to several top co-occurrence clusters. Compared with the roughly 670-donor mean, donors in an Asian-associated ancestry cluster had fewer N-insertions in productive TCRs, according to a later genetic analysis. In both the original and validation cohorts, the classifier was reported to diagnose cytomegalovirus status with high specificity and sensitivity. CMV serostatus was the only immune exposure information available for the cohort. In a later analysis, most CMV-associated TCR beta chains were found to appear HLA-restricted, with HLA associations seemingly driven largely by CMV exposure. Because HLA typing was missing for some donors at each locus, association tests included only the typed subset. A further reported finding was that TCR beta sequences accurately predicted the HLA-A and HLA-B alleles for most subjects in the first cohort. An earlier analysis of around 540 of the donors showed that most TCR beta V segments appeared in productive rearrangements either about 90% or about 30% of the time, which broadly matched IMGT annotations. The cohort was sequenced for TCR beta chains only, and without alpha or paired-chain data the features that could be detected were limited. According to the authors, the approach could potentially be generalized to other disease states and immunological phenotypes. A few of the identified cytomegalovirus-associated TCR beta chains were confirmed in vitro to be specific for cytomegalovirus antigens. Sequencing depth was assumed to be roughly uniform across donors in the presence/absence analyses, though that assumption may not hold. Because counts were too low, 15 to 20 rarely observed V segments, including chromosome 9 orphons, were excluded from the earlier analysis of 587 of the donors. V-gene and J-gene trimming of TCR beta chains was associated with a missense DCLRE1C variant in a later genetic analysis, and the association was replicated in an independent cohort. When HLA alleles, especially DR and DQ, strongly co-occurred, TCR associations were difficult to assign to individual alleles.

In total, 600 or so healthy bone marrow donors made up the cohort. All cohort members were sampled while nominally healthy, although unrecorded immune exposures were likely present. The donor was CMV seropositive and belonged to the group of more than 250 seropositive cohort members. A peripheral blood sample was collected from each donor, and TCR beta sequencing was performed on peripheral blood mononuclear cells. Genomic DNA extraction from the blood cell samples was performed with the Qiagen DNeasy Blood Extraction Kit. Including the terminal cysteine and phenylalanine, the CDR3 comprises 13 residues. The entry retains the CDR3 DNA only, 39 bases that are in frame from base 1. After removal of 11 bases from V and 5 bases from J, the junction retains 5 bases not matched to a gene. CDR1 and CDR2 were assigned from the germline V gene (reference sequence) as WNHNN and SYGVQD. In regard to this clone: Its antigen is unknown. No base quality values were provided; no much bigger clone lies one nucleotide off.

The TCR was taken from a woman younger than 30 in good health and CMV-seropositive. The source material was PBMCs. Recombination linked TRBV10-1 to TRBJ2-7; TRBD2 fits 14 bases in the junction. The bases are TGCGCCTTCGGGACTAGCGGGAGAGACGAGCAGTACTTC. This is translated as CAFGTSGRDEQYF.